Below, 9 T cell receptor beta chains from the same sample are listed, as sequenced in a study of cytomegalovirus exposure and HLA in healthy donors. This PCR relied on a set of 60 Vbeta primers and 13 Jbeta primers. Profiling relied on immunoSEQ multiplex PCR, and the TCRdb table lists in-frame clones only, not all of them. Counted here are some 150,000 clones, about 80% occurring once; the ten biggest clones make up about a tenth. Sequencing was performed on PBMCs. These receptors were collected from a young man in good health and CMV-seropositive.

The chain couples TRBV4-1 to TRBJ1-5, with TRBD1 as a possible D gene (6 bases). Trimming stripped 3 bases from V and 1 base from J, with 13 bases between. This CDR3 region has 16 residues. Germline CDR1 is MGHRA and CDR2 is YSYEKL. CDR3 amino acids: CASSHQQGYSNQPQHF. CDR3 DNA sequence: TGCGCCAGCAGCCACCAACAGGGCTACAGCAATCAGCCCCAGCATTTT.

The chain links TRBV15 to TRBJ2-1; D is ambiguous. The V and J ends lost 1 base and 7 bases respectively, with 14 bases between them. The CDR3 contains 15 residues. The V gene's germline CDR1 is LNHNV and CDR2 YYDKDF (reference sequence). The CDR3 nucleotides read TGTGCCACCAGCAGAGGCGGTACGACCAGTAATGAGCAGTTCTTC. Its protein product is CATSRGGTTSNEQFF.

CDR3 residues: CASSLSYRGTNYGYTF. CDR3 DNA: TGTGCCAGCAGTTTATCGTATCGGGGTACTAACTATGGCTACACCTTC. The rearrangement links TRBV27 to TRBJ1-2; the D is unclear. Trimming left V 0 bases short and J 0 bases short, with 11 bases between. This CDR3 is 16 amino acids long. Per germline, CDR1 MNHEY and CDR2 SMNVEV (reference sequence).

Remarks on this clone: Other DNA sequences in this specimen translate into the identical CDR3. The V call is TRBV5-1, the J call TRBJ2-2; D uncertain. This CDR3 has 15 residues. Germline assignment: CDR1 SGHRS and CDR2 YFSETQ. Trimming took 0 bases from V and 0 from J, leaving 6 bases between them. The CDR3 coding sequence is TGCGCCAGCAGCTTGGGCAGCGCGAACACCGGGGAGCTGTTTTTT. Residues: CASSLGSANTGELFF.

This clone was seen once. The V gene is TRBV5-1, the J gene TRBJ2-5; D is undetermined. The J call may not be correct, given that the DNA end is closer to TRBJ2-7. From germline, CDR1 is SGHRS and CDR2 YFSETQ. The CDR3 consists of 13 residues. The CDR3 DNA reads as TGCGCCAGCAGCTTGGATGCGGCCTACGAGCAGTACTTC. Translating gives CASSLDAAYEQYF.

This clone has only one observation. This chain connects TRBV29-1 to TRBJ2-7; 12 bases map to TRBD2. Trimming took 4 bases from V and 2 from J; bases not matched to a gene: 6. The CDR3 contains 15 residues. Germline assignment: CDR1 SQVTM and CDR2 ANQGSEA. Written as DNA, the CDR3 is TGCAGCGTTGGACTAGCGGGGGACCTCACCTACGAGCAGTACTTC. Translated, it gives CSVGLAGDLTYEQYF.

The chain's CDR3 is CASDGRVSDTQYF. The CDR3 DNA reads as TGTGCCAGTGACGGGAGGGTCTCAGATACGCAGTATTTT. The chain joins TRBV13 to TRBJ2-3; TRBD2 aligns across 8 bases. The length of the CDR3 is 13 residues. Unmatched junction bases numbered 6, after V lost 9 bases and J lost 4 bases. Germline V CDR1 and CDR2: PRHDT, FYEKMQ (reference sequence).

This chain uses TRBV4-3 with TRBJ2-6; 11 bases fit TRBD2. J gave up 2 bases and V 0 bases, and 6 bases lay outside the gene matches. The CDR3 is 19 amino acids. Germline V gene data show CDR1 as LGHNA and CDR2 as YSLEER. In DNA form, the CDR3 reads TGCGCCAGCAGCCAAGACTCGCTAGCGGGGGGAACTGGGGCCAACGTCCTGACTTTC. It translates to CASSQDSLAGGTGANVLTF.

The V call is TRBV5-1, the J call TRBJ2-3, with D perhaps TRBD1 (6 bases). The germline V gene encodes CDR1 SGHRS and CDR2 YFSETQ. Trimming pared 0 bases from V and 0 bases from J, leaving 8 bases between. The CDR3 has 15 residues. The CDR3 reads CASSLAGQSTDTQYF. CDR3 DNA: TGCGCCAGCAGCTTGGCAGGACAGAGCACAGATACGCAGTATTTT. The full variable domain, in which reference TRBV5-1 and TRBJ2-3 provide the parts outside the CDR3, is KAGVTQTPRYLIKTRGQQVTLSCSPISGHRSVSWYQQTPGQGLQFLFEYFSETQRNKGNFPGRFSGRQFSNSRSEMNVSTLELGDSALYLCASSLAGQSTDTQYFGPGTRLTVL.